This T cell receptor beta chain was captured by sequencing in a study of blood T cells in healthy people across ages. The wider study: Capturing about one barcoded beta molecule per two T cells was achieved by template switching.

Alongside a J-beta primer mix, a sample-barcoded 5' primer served in a second PCR lasting roughly 7 to 11 cycles. Each CDR3 protein is one row after TCRdb ran MiXCR on the 5' RACE reads. The sample includes roughly 1.5 million distinct CDR3 sequences, 35% to 45% of them seen just once. Study-wide results and caveats: Investigators treated diversity estimates from one million T cells as underestimates.

This clonotype was counted a single time. Its antigen is unidentified. V was trimmed by 0 bases and J by 6 bases, leaving 7 bases between them. CDR3 size: 12 residues. Germline CDR1 reads GTSNPN; CDR2 reads SVGIG (reference sequence). The sequence came from a woman aged 18-29 years in good health. Sequenced sample: blood. The chain carries TRBV30 and TRBJ2-3; D unresolved. The DNA of the CDR3 is TGTGCCTGGAGTGTACATATGGATACGCAGTATTTT. The encoded protein is CAWSVHMDTQYF. Based on the CDR3 plus reference TRBV30 and TRBJ2-3, the full variable domain is SQTIHQWPATLVQPVGSPLSLECTVEGTSNPNLYWYRQAAGRGLQLLFYSVGIGQISSEVPQNLSASRPQDRQFILSSKKLLLSDSGFYLCAWSVHMDTQYFGPGTRLTVL.